One and the same sample provided the 13 T cell receptor beta chains below, sequenced in a study of shared clonotypes between healthy human individuals. Clones were sequenced by immunoSEQ multiplex PCR, and TCRdb holds only the in-frame ones, with some missing. Counted here are about 2.4 million clones, around 94% occurring once; the ten biggest clones make up 0.11% to 0.15%. Sequenced material: naive CD4+ T cells sorted from blood. Subset here: CD45RA+ positively selected. These receptors were obtained from a man aged 18 to 29 in good health.

This chain joins TRBV21-1 and TRBJ2-5; TRBD2, as called in the table, went unchecked against the DNA. TRBV21-1 constitutes a pseudogene. The CDR3 sequence is 15 residues long. The CDR3 reads CASSKATLVRETQYF. Written as DNA, the CDR3 is TGTGCCAGCAGCAAAGCGACTCTGGTGCGAGAGACCCAGTACTTC.

About this clone: The same CDR3 can be traced to other DNA sequences in this sample. The rearrangement links TRBV19 to TRBJ2-2; D uncertain. Germline V lookup: CDR1 LNHDA, CDR2 SQIVND (reference sequence). The CDR3 has 12 amino acids. The ends were cut back, 6 bases at V and 5 bases at J, with 7 bases in the middle. CDR3 nucleotides: TGTGCCAGTAGCCCTGGGACCGGGGAGCTGTTTTTT. This codes for CASSPGTGELFF.

J is TRBJ2-3 and V is TRBV18; the match to TRBD2 covers 9 bases. Trimming removed 6 bases from V and 0 bases from J; junction bases left unmatched: 4. CDR3 length: 15 amino acids. Germline CDR1 and CDR2: KGHSH and LQKENI. The CDR3 sequence: CASSGLAISTDTQYF. The CDR3, as DNA: TGTGCCAGCTCCGGACTAGCGATTAGCACAGATACGCAGTATTTT.

This rearrangement joins TRBV7-9 to TRBJ1-6; D might be TRBD1 (5 bases). V lost 8 bases to trimming and J lost 8 bases, with 22 bases between them. The CDR3 sequence is 16 residues long. The germline CDR1 and CDR2 sequences are SEHNR and FQNEAQ (reference sequence). The CDR3 spells CASGLLLGVLDSPLHF. CDR3 nucleotides: TGTGCCAGCGGCCTCCTTTTAGGGGTTTTGGATTCACCCCTCCACTTT.

V and J are TRBV7-2 and TRBJ2-5, with unresolved D. Germline CDR1 reads SGHTA; CDR2 reads FQGNSA. The V end lost 2 bases, the J end lost 4 bases, and 8 bases lay between the germline ends. The CDR3 runs 13 residues. CDR3 sequence (DNA): TGTGCCAGCAGCTTACCGTCCGGAGAGACCCAGTACTTC. Translation: CASSLPSGETQYF.

This chain connects TRBV9 to TRBJ2-3; 7 bases align to TRBD2. The CDR3 has 15 amino acids. Trimming at V came to 0 bases and at J to 6 bases, leaving 7 bases not matched to a gene. Germline V gives CDR1 SGDLS, CDR2 YYNGEE. The CDR3 coding sequence is TGTGCCAGCAGCGTAGGCCCTGGGAGGGAGGATACGCAGTATTTT. Protein: CASSVGPGREDTQYF.

The gene calls are TRBV29-1 and TRBJ1-2; TRBD1 aligns across 8 bases. Losses at the gene ends were 5 bases for V and 3 bases for J; bases not matched to a gene: 2. The CDR3 loop spans 12 amino acids. From germline, CDR1 is SQVTM and CDR2 ANQGSEA. The CDR3 bases are TGCAGCGTTCCGGGACAGGACTATGGCTACACCTTC. Protein product: CSVPGQDYGYTF. The full variable domain, with the rest looked up from reference TRBV29-1 and TRBJ1-2, is SAVISQKPSRDICQRGTSLTIQCQVDSQVTMMFWYRQQPGQSLTLIATANQGSEATYESGFVIDKFPISRPNLTFSTLTVSNMSPEDSSIYLCSVPGQDYGYTFGSGTRLTVV.

This chain uses TRBV20-1 with TRBJ1-2, with unresolved D. The ends were cut back, 6 bases at V and 6 bases at J, with 11 bases in the middle. Per germline, CDR1 DFQATT and CDR2 SNEGSKA (reference sequence). The CDR3 has 11 residues. CDR3 sequence (DNA): TGCAGTGCAAGGGAATGGAATGGCTACACCTTC. Its translation: CSAREWNGYTF.

The chain combines TRBV2 with TRBJ1-5; 7 bases are a match to TRBD1. This CDR3 is 13 amino acids long. The V gene's germline CDR1 is SNHLY and CDR2 FYNNEI. Unmatched junction bases numbered 8, after V lost 10 bases and J lost 5 bases. The CDR3 here is CATVGQLDQPQHF. In nucleotides, the CDR3 is TGTGCCACCGTGGGACAGCTAGATCAGCCCCAGCATTTT. The complete variable domain, with remaining parts taken from reference TRBV2 and TRBJ1-5, reads EPEVTQTPSHQVTQMGQEVILRCVPISNHLYFYWYRQILGQKVEFLVSFYNNEISEKSEIFDDQFSVERPDGSNFTLKIRSTKLEDSAMYFCATVGQLDQPQHFGDGTRLSIL.

A few counts support this clone. The rearrangement links TRBV5-1 to TRBJ1-3; no definite D call. The CDR3 runs to 15 residues. V shed 2 bases and J shed 0 bases, with 9 bases lying between them. Germline V gene sequence: CDR1 SGHRS, CDR2 YFSETQ. CDR3 coding DNA: TGCGCCAGCAGCTTAACACACGACTCTGGAAACACCATATATTTT. This sequence encodes CASSLTHDSGNTIYF.

The gene calls are TRBV30 and TRBJ2-1; D is ambiguous. Looked up from germline, CDR1 is GTSNPN and CDR2 is SVGIG (reference sequence). Trimming left V 5 bases short and J 7 bases short, with 9 bases between. CDR3 length: 11 residues. The CDR3 here is CAWSLGNEQFF. The CDR3 coding sequence is TGTGCCTGGTCCCTTGGGAATGAGCAGTTCTTC.

V is TRBV7-9 and J is TRBJ1-5, with D perhaps matching TRBD1 (5 bases). V lost 7 bases, J lost 12 bases, and 16 bases lay in between. CDR3 length: 12 residues. Germline loops: CDR1 SEHNR, CDR2 FQNEAQ (reference sequence). The DNA for the CDR3 is TGTGCCAGCACCTTGCAGGGTGGGCTCCAGCATTTT. This gives the protein CASTLQGGLQHF. The full variable domain, with the rest looked up from reference TRBV7-9 and TRBJ1-5, is DTGVSQNPRHKITKRGQNVTFRCDPISEHNRLYWYRQTLGQGPEFLTYFQNEAQLEKSRLLSDRFSAERPKGSFSTLEIQRTEQGDSAMYLCASTLQGGLQHFGDGTRLSIL.

The chain joins TRBV5-4 to TRBJ2-4, with 7 bases aligning to TRBD1. The CDR3 covers 15 residues. V gave up 0 bases and J gave up 4 bases; unmatched junction bases: 4. The germline CDR1 and CDR2 sequences are SGHNT and YYREEE (reference sequence). CDR3 region: CASSLEGQQKNIQYF. Here the CDR3 DNA reads TGTGCCAGCAGCTTGGAGGGACAGCAGAAAAACATTCAGTACTTC.